This TCR beta chain was observed in a study of PD-1 blockade in classical Hodgkin lymphoma. Study-wide results and limits: Healthy donors were reported to have higher baseline TCR diversity than newly diagnosed patients.

Repertoires were generated with immunoSEQ multiplex PCR, while TCRdb's copy carries only in-frame clones and drops some. Here the sample spans some 30,000 clones, 82% being singletons. About this clone itself: Its target is not known.

Time point meaning: cycle 4 day 1 (C4D1), after around six weeks of nivolumab. Every patient had relapsed following autologous stem cell transplantation, and cohorts differed in brentuximab vedotin exposure. CDR1 is SGHAT, CDR2 FQNNGV, per germline. V lost 3 bases and J lost 5, with 11 bases in between. The length of the CDR3 is 14 residues. The clonotype originates from a human donor with classical Hodgkin lymphoma. The V call is TRBV11-2, the J call TRBJ2-1, with D uncertain. The source material was peripheral blood mononuclear cells (PBMCs), sampled before the fourth cycle of nivolumab. CDR3 DNA sequence: TGTGCCAGCAGCTTCTCGGACGTTAACAATGAGCAGTTCTTC. The encoded protein is CASSFSDVNNEQFF. The whole variable domain, filled in from reference TRBV11-2 and TRBJ2-1, reads EAGVAQSPRYKIIEKRQSVAFWCNPISGHATLYWYQQILGQGPKLLIQFQNNGVVDDSQLPKDRFSAERLKGVDSTLKIQPAKLEDSAVYLCASSFSDVNNEQFFGPGTRLTVL.